The 16 T cell receptor beta chains below all came from one sample that was sequenced in a study of shared clonotypes between healthy human individuals. Produced via immunoSEQ multiplex PCR; TCRdb's table is partial and in-frame only. The data contain about 2 million clones, approximately 94% of them singletons. Naive CD8 cells lacked CD45RO and underwent positive selection for CCR7, leaving out terminally differentiated effector memory CD45RA+ cells. The sequencing input was naive CD8+ T cells sorted from blood. These receptor sequences come from a man aged 18 to 30 in good health.

The chain carries TRBV27 and TRBJ1-1, with TRBD1 as a possible D gene (5 bases). CDR3 length: 14 amino acids. Deletions cut 6 bases from V and 6 bases from J, with 17 bases between. Germline CDR1 and CDR2: MNHEY and SMNVEV (reference sequence). The CDR3 bases are TGTGCCAGCAGCCTCCGGGACCGAGGATCTGAAGCTTTCTTT. This gives the protein CASSLRDRGSEAFF.

The chain employs TRBV9 and TRBJ1-1, with 11 bases that match TRBD1. V was clipped by 0 bases and J by 4 bases; unmatched bases: 8. The CDR3 sequence is 17 residues long. CDR1 and CDR2 from the germline V gene are SGDLS and YYNGEE. CDR3 coding DNA: TGTGCCAGCAGCGTAGATTCGAGGGGACAGGGGGTCACTGAAGCTTTCTTT. Translation: CASSVDSRGQGVTEAFF.

The genes are TRBV5-6 and TRBJ2-7; unclear D gene. V lost 3 bases, J lost 5 bases, and 9 bases lay in between. The length of the CDR3 is 12 residues. Germline assignment: CDR1 SGHDT and CDR2 YYEEEE. This chain's CDR3 is CASSSPANEQYF. For the CDR3, the DNA is TGTGCCAGCAGCTCCCCTGCCAACGAGCAGTACTTC.

The chain has TRBV4-1 and TRBJ2-1; D not certain. V was pared by 5 bases and J by 5 bases, with 7 bases between. Looked up from germline, CDR1 is MGHRA and CDR2 is YSYEKL. The CDR3 loop spans 12 amino acids. CDR3 nucleotide sequence: TGCGCCAGCAGCACATGGGACAATGAGCAGTTCTTC. It yields the protein CASSTWDNEQFF.

The rearrangement uses TRBV9 and TRBJ2-5; D uncertain. Trimming stripped 10 bases from V and 5 bases from J, with 6 bases between. The length of the CDR3 is 9 residues. Germline values: CDR1 SGDLS, CDR2 YYNGEE. The CDR3 is CASSETQYF. The CDR3 nucleotides read TGTGCCTCCAGCGAGACCCAGTACTTC.

CDR3 DNA sequence: TGCGCCAGCAGCCTCCGGGACAGCCTCAATCAGCCCCAGCATTTT. Encoded protein: CASSLRDSLNQPQHF. The V gene is TRBV4-1, the J gene TRBJ1-5; the match to TRBD1 covers 7 bases. Trimming removed 4 bases from V and 3 bases from J; junction bases left unmatched: 6. The CDR3 extends over 15 amino acids. Germline CDR1 and CDR2: MGHRA and YSYEKL.

The J gene is TRBJ2-3, the V gene TRBV6-5, with 8 bases aligning to TRBD1. J gave up 5 bases and V 5 bases, and 0 bases lay outside the gene matches. CDR3 size: 12 residues. Germline V CDR1 and CDR2: MNHEY, SVGAGI. CDR3 sequence: CASSTGGDTQYF. The CDR3 DNA sequence: TGTGCCAGCAGTACAGGGGGAGATACGCAGTATTTT.

The chain is built from TRBV5-8 and TRBJ1-5, with D unresolved. Germline lookup yields CDR1 SGHTS and CDR2 YDEGEE. The CDR3 spans 12 residues. The V end lost 3 bases, the J end lost 11 bases, and 12 bases lay between the germline ends. The CDR3 loop reads CASSSGVLAQHF. DNA for the CDR3: TGTGCCAGCAGCTCCGGGGTTTTGGCCCAGCATTTT. Full variable domain (missing parts from reference TRBV5-8 and TRBJ1-5): EAGVTQSPTHLIKTRGQQATLRCSPISGHTSVYWYQQALGLGLQFLLWYDEGEERNRGNFPPRFSGRQFPNYSSELNVNALELEDSALYLCASSSGVLAQHFGDGTRLSIL.

Of note for this clone: Other DNA variants within this sample encode the same CDR3. The V gene is TRBV9, the J gene TRBJ2-7; 7 positions agree with TRBD1. CDR1 SGDLS and CDR2 YYNGEE come from the germline V gene. CDR3 length equals 13 residues. The ends lost 2 bases at V and 2 bases at J; junction bases unmatched: 1. Written as DNA, the CDR3 is TGTGCCAGCAGCGTTGGGACAGCCTACGAGCAGTACTTC. It translates to CASSVGTAYEQYF.

This rearrangement joins TRBV12-5 to TRBJ2-2; possible D gene TRBD2, 5 bases. V shed 5 bases and J shed 4 bases, with 8 bases lying between them. Germline CDR1 is LGHNT and CDR2 is FRNRAP. This CDR3 region has 13 residues. The CDR3 is CASGIGVTGELFF. The DNA for the CDR3 is TGTGCTAGTGGTATCGGGGTCACCGGGGAGCTGTTTTTT.

The gene calls are TRBV4-1 and TRBJ2-7, with 10 bases aligning to TRBD2. This CDR3 has 15 amino acids. Germline CDR1 MGHRA, CDR2 YSYEKL. V lost 3 bases and J lost 2; bases outside the gene matches: 4. The CDR3 DNA is TGCGCCAGCAGCCATTTAGCGGGGGGCCCCTACGAGCAGTACTTC. Encoded protein: CASSHLAGGPYEQYF.

The chain couples TRBV4-1 to TRBJ2-5; 8 nucleotides line up with TRBD1. The length of the CDR3 is 14 residues. Looked up from germline, CDR1 is MGHRA and CDR2 is YSYEKL. After removal of 5 bases from V and 1 base from J, the junction contained 3 bases not matched to a gene. CDR3 DNA: TGCGCCAGCAGCTTTACAGGGGGCCAAGAGACCCAGTACTTC. It translates to CASSFTGGQETQYF.

This sequence joins TRBV29-1 and TRBJ1-2, with a tentative D call TRBD1 (6 bases). The CDR3 consists of 13 residues. CDR1 and CDR2 from the germline V gene are SQVTM and ANQGSEA. V gave up 6 bases and J gave up 8 bases, with 19 bases separating them. CDR3 residues: CSVYGNAGVGYTF. CDR3 in DNA: TGCAGCGTCTACGGCAACGCAGGGGTAGGCTACACCTTC. Complete variable domain (other parts from reference TRBV29-1 and TRBJ1-2): SAVISQKPSRDICQRGTSLTIQCQVDSQVTMMFWYRQQPGQSLTLIATANQGSEATYESGFVIDKFPISRPNLTFSTLTVSNMSPEDSSIYLCSVYGNAGVGYTFGSGTRLTVV.

The V call is TRBV6-1, the J call TRBJ2-7; 11 bases fit TRBD2. This CDR3 is built from 16 residues. Germline loops: CDR1 MNHNS, CDR2 SASEGT. With V trimmed by 2 bases and J by 3 bases, 6 bases remained unmatched. The CDR3 spells CASSEYASGGYYEQYF. The CDR3 DNA reads as TGTGCCAGCAGTGAATACGCTAGCGGGGGGTACTACGAGCAGTACTTC.

The chain recombines TRBV7-9 with TRBJ1-6, with unresolved D. Germline V gene lookup returns CDR1 SEHNR and CDR2 FQNEAQ (reference sequence). Trimming cost V 0 bases and J 1 base, with 10 bases left between them. There are 17 residues in the CDR3. CDR3: CASSLAGQTSYNSPLHF. Here the CDR3 DNA reads TGTGCCAGCAGCTTAGCGGGCCAGACATCCTATAATTCACCCCTCCACTTT. The entire variable domain, with the rest obtained from reference TRBV7-9 and TRBJ1-6, is as follows: DTGVSQNPRHKITKRGQNVTFRCDPISEHNRLYWYRQTLGQGPEFLTYFQNEAQLEKSRLLSDRFSAERPKGSFSTLEIQRTEQGDSAMYLCASSLAGQTSYNSPLHFGNGTRLTVT.

Worth noting for this clone: The identical CDR3 is also encoded by other nucleotide sequences in the sample. The CDR3 loop reads CASSLGGNYGYTF. In DNA form, the CDR3 reads TGCGCCAGCAGCTTGGGAGGTAACTATGGCTACACCTTC. This rearrangement joins TRBV5-1 to TRBJ1-2; D is unclear. The V and J ends lost 0 bases and 1 base respectively, with 4 bases between them. Per the germline V gene, CDR1 is SGHRS and CDR2 is YFSETQ. CDR3 length: 13 amino acids.